This entry lists 23 T cell receptor beta chains sequenced from one sample in a study of cytomegalovirus exposure and HLA in healthy donors. The PCR was carried out with 60 Vbeta primers and 13 Jbeta primers. Some clones are missing from TCRdb's copy, which holds only in-frame ones; the method was immunoSEQ multiplex PCR. The table includes 150,000 to 200,000 clones, 65% to 85% detected once. The sequencing sample was made of PBMCs. These receptors originate from a man aged 40-49 years in good health and CMV-seropositive.

The DNA for the CDR3 is TGTGCCAGCAGCTTAGAGGGACAGGGTCCCTACGAGCAGTACTTC. This sequence encodes CASSLEGQGPYEQYF. This chain links TRBV11-2 with TRBJ2-7, with 9 bases identical to TRBD1. Germline CDR1 SGHAT, CDR2 FQNNGV. This CDR3 contains 15 residues. Trimming removed 0 bases from V and 2 bases from J; junction bases left unmatched: 2.

The chain is built from TRBV5-1 and TRBJ2-2; 8 bases match TRBD1. Germline CDR1 is SGHRS and CDR2 is YFSETQ. Trimming removed 2 bases from V and 1 base from J; junction bases left unmatched: 4. The CDR3 is 16 residues long. CDR3 DNA sequence: TGCGCCAGCAGCTTCCGGACAGGGATGAACACCGGGGAGCTGTTTTTT. Encoded protein: CASSFRTGMNTGELFF.

This rearrangement joins TRBV14 to TRBJ2-7; D is unresolved. In germline, CDR1 is SGHDN, CDR2 FVKESK. This CDR3 is built from 16 residues. Trimming took off 0 bases at V and 2 bases at J, with 14 bases between the two ends. CDR3 in amino acids: CASSQDGPGWAYEQYF. The CDR3 DNA reads as TGTGCCAGCAGCCAAGATGGTCCAGGATGGGCCTACGAGCAGTACTTC.

This rearrangement joins TRBV19 to TRBJ1-5; D remains ambiguous. Trimming cost V 3 bases and J 2 bases, with 14 bases left between them. Germline V gene data show CDR1 as LNHDA and CDR2 as SQIVND (reference sequence). There are 16 residues in the CDR3. The CDR3 DNA follows: TGTGCCAGTAGTATTCGCGGGTTGCGAGGCAATCAGCCCCAGCATTTT. Its translation is CASSIRGLRGNQPQHF.

The chain uses TRBV27 and TRBJ1-4; maybe TRBD1 (6 bases). The CDR3 contains 16 residues. The V end was cut by 8 bases, the J end by 0 bases, with 16 bases between. The germline CDR1 and CDR2 sequences are MNHEY and SMNVEV (reference sequence). The CDR3 spells CASGPAGVTTNEKLFF. As DNA, the CDR3 is TGTGCCAGCGGCCCAGCAGGGGTTACAACTAATGAAAAACTGTTTTTT.

This sequence joins TRBV4-3 and TRBJ2-5, with D possibly being TRBD2 (6 bases). Germline assignment: CDR1 LGHNA and CDR2 YSLEER. The CDR3 loop spans 16 amino acids. V lost 1 base and J lost 0, with 12 bases in between. The DNA of the CDR3 is TGCGCCAGCAGCCAAGGGGGTAGCGGTTACCAAGAGACCCAGTACTTC. It codes for CASSQGGSGYQETQYF.

This clone was detected only a few times. V usage is TRBV11-2 and J usage is TRBJ2-3; D remains ambiguous. Germline assignment: CDR1 SGHAT and CDR2 FQNNGV. Trimming took 5 bases from V and 3 from J, leaving 12 bases between them. The length of the CDR3 is 14 residues. The CDR3 here is CASSLAWLTDTQYF. CDR3 nucleotide sequence: TGTGCCAGCAGCCTTGCCTGGCTGACAGATACGCAGTATTTT.

The chain links TRBV5-4 to TRBJ2-3, with TRBD2 matching 11 bases. Trimming removed 6 bases from V and 6 bases from J; junction bases left unmatched: 9. The CDR3 has 15 residues. Per germline, CDR1 SGHNT and CDR2 YYREEE (reference sequence). In DNA form, the CDR3 reads TGTGCCAGCACCCATCCTAGCGGGGGGAGGGATACGCAGTATTTT. It codes for CASTHPSGGRDTQYF.

The chain joins TRBV6-6 to TRBJ1-3, with D hard to call. V lost 6 bases and J 0 bases, leaving 9 bases between the germline ends. Germline V gene sequence: CDR1 MNHNY, CDR2 SVGAGI (reference sequence). This CDR3 has 14 amino acids. The DNA of the CDR3 is TGTGCCAGCAGAACAGTAAGCTCTGGAAACACCATATATTTT. The encoded protein is CASRTVSSGNTIYF.

The rearrangement uses TRBV27 and TRBJ2-7, with D perhaps TRBD1 (6 bases). The CDR3 sequence is 15 residues long. Germline CDR1 and CDR2: MNHEY and SMNVEV (reference sequence). V was cut by 5 bases and J by 6 bases, with 20 bases left in between. CDR3 in amino acids: CASSPRQVQGFEQYF. CDR3 DNA: TGTGCCAGCAGTCCCCGACAGGTTCAAGGGTTCGAGCAGTACTTC.

The rearrangement uses TRBV7-2 and TRBJ2-5, with a weak D call TRBD1 (5 bases). Germline loops: CDR1 SGHTA, CDR2 FQGNSA. Trimming pared 7 bases from V and 5 bases from J, leaving 17 bases between. This CDR3 comprises 14 residues. CDR3 loop: CASTPTVLGETQYF. The CDR3 bases are TGTGCCAGCACCCCGACAGTGCTGGGGGAGACCCAGTACTTC. The full variable domain, its missing parts supplied by reference TRBV7-2 and TRBJ2-5, is GAGVSQSPSNKVTEKGKDVELRCDPISGHTALYWYRQSLGQGLEFLIYFQGNSAPDKSGLPSDRFSAERTGGSVSTLTIQRTQQEDSAVYLCASTPTVLGETQYFGPGTRLLVL.

The sample holds one count of this clone. The chain has TRBV27 and TRBJ2-1, with D possibly being TRBD1 (6 bases). The CDR3 length is 16 residues. The V gene lost 0 bases and the J gene lost 2 bases, with 11 bases spanning the gap. CDR1 MNHEY and CDR2 SMNVEV come from the germline V gene (reference sequence). Here the CDR3 DNA reads TGTGCCAGCAGTTTATCTGCAGGGGCCGCCTACAATGAGCAGTTCTTC. It translates to CASSLSAGAAYNEQFF.

CDR3 loop: CASSLLFSNTGELFF. The CDR3 nucleotides are TGTGCCAGCAGCTTATTATTCAGTAACACCGGGGAGCTGTTTTTT. The gene calls are TRBV7-9 and TRBJ2-2, with D unclear. CDR1 is SEHNR, CDR2 FQNEAQ, per germline (reference sequence). This CDR3 comprises 15 residues. V shed 2 bases and J shed 2 bases, with 9 bases lying between them.

CDR3 in amino acids: CASRPTGPNTEAFF. The CDR3 nucleotides read TGTGCCAGCAGGCCGACAGGGCCGAACACTGAAGCTTTCTTT. J is TRBJ1-1 and V is TRBV7-9; 7 bases agree with TRBD1. The trim removed 6 bases at V and 1 base at J, leaving 5 bases unmatched. CDR1 and CDR2 from the germline V gene are SEHNR and FQNEAQ (reference sequence). CDR3 length: 14 residues. The full variable domain, with the rest looked up from reference TRBV7-9 and TRBJ1-1, is DTGVSQNPRHKITKRGQNVTFRCDPISEHNRLYWYRQTLGQGPEFLTYFQNEAQLEKSRLLSDRFSAERPKGSFSTLEIQRTEQGDSAMYLCASRPTGPNTEAFFGQGTRLTVV.

V usage is TRBV11-3 and J usage is TRBJ2-3; no firm D call. The V end was cut by 2 bases, the J end by 1 base, with 4 bases between. Germline CDR1 is SGHNT and CDR2 is YENEEA. This CDR3 comprises 13 residues. The CDR3 coding sequence is TGTGCCAGCAGCTTACGTGGCACAGATACGCAGTATTTT. Translation: CASSLRGTDTQYF.

The chain couples TRBV6-6 to TRBJ2-5; D is possibly TRBD2 (7 bases). Trimming removed 4 bases at V and 5 bases at J, with 17 bases between. This CDR3 region has 15 residues. Germline V gene data show CDR1 as MNHNY and CDR2 as SVGAGI (reference sequence). The CDR3 bases are TGTGCCAGCAGTTCGAGAGGACTAGGGGGGGAGACCCAGTACTTC. Translation: CASSSRGLGGETQYF.

The CDR3 protein is CASSLGGTGGVNTEAFF. The CDR3 DNA reads as TGTGCCAGCAGCTTAGGCGGGACAGGGGGGGTGAACACTGAAGCTTTCTTT. The chain recombines TRBV7-9 with TRBJ1-1; 11 nucleotides align to TRBD1. CDR1 is SEHNR, CDR2 FQNEAQ, per germline (reference sequence). The CDR3 sequence is 17 residues long. J gave up 0 bases and V 1 base, and 4 bases lay outside the gene matches.

The rearrangement links TRBV21-1 to TRBJ1-5; the DNA was not compared with TRBD1, the D call given in the table. TRBV21-1 is labeled a pseudogene. CDR3 length: 19 amino acids. The CDR3 region has the DNA TGTGCCAGCAGCAAAGCGCCGAGGGACAGGGGTGTTAGGAATCAGCCCCAGCATTTT. Its translation: CASSKAPRDRGVRNQPQHF.

This chain uses TRBV6-5 with TRBJ1-4; D is possibly TRBD1 (5 bases). CDR1 and CDR2 from the germline V gene are MNHEY and SVGAGI. This CDR3 has 16 residues. V was cut by 0 bases and J by 4 bases, with 12 bases left in between. CDR3 in amino acids: CASSYSNDRFNEKLFF. The CDR3 DNA sequence: TGTGCCAGCAGTTACTCGAATGACAGATTTAATGAAAAACTGTTTTTT.

This clone occurred once. The rearrangement uses TRBV6-5 and TRBJ1-3; no reliable D call. V was clipped by 1 base and J by 2 bases, with 12 bases between them. The CDR3 contains 16 residues. Looked up from germline, CDR1 is MNHEY and CDR2 is SVGAGI. CDR3: CASSYLGRPPGNTIYF. The CDR3 nucleotides read TGTGCCAGCAGTTACTTGGGCCGCCCCCCTGGAAACACCATATATTTT.

Remarks on this clone: At one boundary the junction diverges from the germline segment, which might be a read error. This rearrangement joins TRBV6-5 to TRBJ2-4; D gene unclear. CDR3 length: 16 amino acids. In germline, CDR1 is MNHEY, CDR2 SVGAGI. CDR3 DNA: TGTGCCAGCAGTTACTCGGGTAGCACGGCCAAAAACATTCAGTGCTTC. Its protein product is CASSYSGSTAKNIQCF.

On this clone itself: A junction boundary mismatches the germline segment, possibly from a read error. The chain has TRBV2 and TRBJ1-6, with D tentatively TRBD1 (6 bases). Germline V gene data show CDR1 as SNHLY and CDR2 as FYNNEI. This CDR3 has 16 amino acids. CDR3 in amino acids: CASGEWSGAYNSPLHF. CDR3 in DNA: TGTGCCAGCGGTGAGTGGTCAGGGGCTTATAATTCACCCCTCCACTTT. Variable domain in full (rest from reference TRBV2 and TRBJ1-6): EPEVTQTPSHQVTQMGQEVILRCVPISNHLYFYWYRQILGQKVEFLVSFYNNEISEKSEIFDDQFSVERPDGSNFTLKIRSTKLEDSAMYFCASGEWSGAYNSPLHFGNGTRLTVT.

This sequence joins TRBV9 and TRBJ1-2, with D maybe TRBD1 (6 bases). CDR3 size: 15 residues. With 6 bases removed from V and 2 bases from J, the gap between germline ends came to 17 bases. Germline V lookup: CDR1 SGDLS, CDR2 YYNGEE. In DNA form, the CDR3 reads TGTGCCAGCACCCCATCTGGGGGCGGAAACTATGGCTACACCTTC. Translating gives CASTPSGGGNYGYTF.